The 2 T cell receptor beta chains in this list originate from one sample, sequenced in a study of blood T cell repertoires in COVID-19. The table came from immunoSEQ multiplex PCR; TCRdb's copy has only in-frame clones and leaves some out. Of some 200,000 clones listed, roughly 87% are singletons. Sequencing used PBMCs or T cells enriched from blood (not recorded which). The receptors originated from a woman in her twenties or thirties who had recovered from COVID-19.

This clone came up a few times. The V call is TRBV30, the J call TRBJ1-1, with D unresolved. The CDR3 sequence is 16 residues long. V gave up 8 bases and J gave up 3 bases, with 25 bases separating them. Germline V gene sequence: CDR1 GTSNPN, CDR2 SVGIG (reference sequence). CDR3 sequence: CAVRPGKRLTDTEAFF. CDR3 nucleotides: TGTGCCGTCCGCCCGGGAAAGAGACTCACCGACACTGAAGCTTTCTTT.

This clone was seen just once. The genes are TRBV11-1 and TRBJ2-1, with 11 nucleotides matching TRBD2. With 6 bases clipped from V and 8 bases from J, the junction kept 6 bases outside the gene matches. The CDR3 sequence is 14 residues long. Germline assignment: CDR1 SGHAT and CDR2 FQDESV (reference sequence). The CDR3 DNA reads as TGTGCCAGCAGTCCTGGACTAGCGGGCGATGAGCAGTTCTTC. As protein: CASSPGLAGDEQFF.